The table lists the clone carrying this TCR beta chain with many counts. As yet, its antigen is unknown. TCRdb itself ran the reads through MiXCR, one entry per CDR3 protein. The sample records hundreds of thousands of distinct CDR3 sequences, approximately 40% being singletons. The sample comes from a study of T cell repertoires in cytomegalovirus infection. In the study overall: Indications of both CMV infection and matching HLA type were provided by public TCR beta signatures.

With 3 bases removed from V and 3 bases from J, the gap between germline ends came to 12 bases. Germline CDR1 reads MDHEN; CDR2 reads SYDVKM. CDR3 length: 14 amino acids. Whole-study findings and limits: Identification of carriers of CMV plus the relevant HLA was performed using cumulative public TCR beta family frequency. HLA-C-restricted CMV clonotypes gave the most frequent clonotype in two of eight donors.

This chain joins TRBV28 and TRBJ2-7; D is perhaps TRBD2 (7 bases). The clonotype originates from a human donor in good health (CMV status not recorded). Some clones in this sample may be carry-over from other donors' samples. Sequencing was carried out using PBMCs. The CDR3 sequence is CASSFGGQIYEQYF. The CDR3 DNA sequence: TGTGCCAGCAGTTTCGGGGGGCAAATCTACGAGCAGTACTTC.